This T cell receptor beta chain was retrieved from a study of shared clonotypes between healthy human individuals (dated by TCRdb to the early 2020s). With regard to the full study: A couple of women and a few men aged 18 to 49 years were included in the cohort. For each donor, three plates each were used for CD4 naive and CD4 memory, two plates were used for CD8 naive, and one plate was used for CD8 memory. To estimate repertoire size and how much clonotype sharing occurs between individuals, the study deeply sequenced the blood TCR repertoires of five healthy adults. Libraries were prepared and TCR repertoires were sequenced by different laboratories using diverse techniques, in order to increase sequencing depth and limit assay-specific biases. Per donor, leukapheresis produced somewhere between about 0.8 and 9 billion PBMCs.

On this clone itself: Its antigen is unknown. Base quality data are lacking; no much larger clone is found one base away.

What the research found in general, with its limitations: Because the study included a small number of donors, the genetic and exposure-history diversity represented was limited. Naive subsets generally had larger estimated clonotype richness than memory subsets. About 5% of naive CD4, 3.5% of naive CD8, approximately 2.2% of memory CD4, and 0.4% of memory CD8 clonotypes were shared across a few donors. Pairwise subsampling led to the expectation that sequencing depth would affect the degree of clonotype sharing among donors. Clonotypes shared by all four sorted-subset donors showed higher generation probabilities than non-shared clonotypes. Only blood was sampled, and tissue TCR repertoires likely differ from those in blood. Even with the large sequencing depth, rarefaction of the sorted-subset datasets indicated that sequencing was incomplete.

Using the deep immunoSEQ assay, TCR CDR3 regions were amplified from genomic DNA by multiplex PCR. Extracted genomic DNA from each cell subset was distributed evenly across all wells of several immunoSEQ 96-well plates, and each plate was treated as a replicate. For sorted subsets, about 200 ng genomic DNA, equal to 30,000 to 35,000 T cell genomes, was loaded into each replicate PCR. The purified libraries were quantified using a Qubit 3.0 fluorometer, sized with a Bioanalyzer 2100, and then quantified again using the KAPA Library Quantification kit. Each immunoSEQ 96-well plate was sequenced on its own single-read 150-cycle Illumina NextSeq 550 flow cell. The published analysis was carried out like this. The immunoSEQ output contained only junctional sequences without quality scores, so filtering could not match that applied to full-length reads. Sequences were annotated with PyIR, a Python wrapper for IgBLAST v1.9, and V/J genes and CDR3 were assigned using IMGT germline references. Reads with weak V/J assignments (E-value above 1e-6), missing CDR3, stop codons, out-of-frame junctions, or ambiguous translated residues were removed. V3J clonotypes were defined by identical inferred V gene, J gene, and CDR3 amino acid sequence. The percentage overlap between two repertoires was calculated by dividing the number of shared unique clonotypes by the size of the smaller repertoire. Richness of each repertoire was evaluated using RTK rarefaction, the Chao1 estimator, and Recon v2.1 estimates of unobserved clonotypes. OLGA was used to compute generation probabilities for all TCRbeta clonotypes that the gDNA method yielded from a few donors. What TCRdb holds here is the immuneACCESS table cut down to in-frame rearrangements. Part of the clones is not present; checked against another copy, under half of the missing clones reflect an unresolved V gene, and the others are unexplained. V and J calls and clone size are as listed in that table; D and trimming were resolved from the DNA. The sample records approximately 87,000 clones, 60% to 80% of which are singletons. The ten biggest clones cover roughly 56% of the sample.

Donors were healthy HIV-negative adults with no recently reported acute infections or vaccinations. Every donor was a Caucasian adult residing in Nashville, Tennessee, USA. CD8 memory samples were composed of magnetically selected CD45RO+ cells combined with CCR7-negative CD45RA+ effector memory (TemRA) cells. Blood was obtained by leukapheresis, after which PBMCs were separated by Ficoll-Histopaque density gradient centrifugation and cryopreserved in liquid nitrogen vapor phase. Purity and quantity of every magnetically sorted T cell population were checked by analytical flow cytometry. Each sorted fraction had its genomic DNA isolated and then quantified by UV absorbance on a Nanodrop 2000c. The receptor was isolated from a man aged 25-45 years in good health. Material for sequencing was memory CD8+ T cells sorted from blood. The cell subset or site label corresponds to: CD45RO+ cells pooled with CCR7-negative TemRA cells.

The DNA is as follows: TGCAGCGTTGACCCTAGGGGGGCCACAGATACGCAGTATTTT. This sequence encodes CSVDPRGATDTQYF. The V and J genes are TRBV29-1 and TRBJ2-3; the D gene is perhaps TRBD1 or TRBD2, each of them matching over 6 bases. Spanning cysteine to phenylalanine, the CDR3 consists of 14 amino acids. The only DNA kept is the CDR3, 42 bases in frame from the first base. V loses 3 bases of germline sequence and J loses 2 bases, and the interval between the two ends is 12 bases. CDR1 SQVTM and CDR2 ANQGSEA are derived from the germline V gene.